The 31 T cell receptor beta chains reported below all come from one sample, sequenced in a study of CD8 T cells in ankylosing spondylitis. A single record per CDR3 protein comes from TCRdb applying MiXCR to the 5' RACE reads. The sample includes more than 150,000 distinct CDR3 sequences, roughly 13% seen only once; the top ten take around 10%. The sample taken for sequencing was blood, either unsorted or a sorted T cell fraction (not recorded which). All receptors derive from a female donor with ankylosing spondylitis or in good health (not recorded which).

In this sample, this clonotype turned up many times. The chain recombines TRBV4-2 with TRBJ2-1, with D perhaps given as TRBD1 or TRBD2 (6 bases each). In germline, CDR1 is LGHNA, CDR2 YNFKEQ. V lost 3 bases, J lost 7 bases, and 25 bases lay in between. The CDR3 has 18 residues. The CDR3 loop reads CASSHDLLRDRGRNEQFF. Here the CDR3 DNA reads TGTGCCAGCAGCCACGACCTTCTAAGGGACCGGGGGCGTAATGAGCAGTTCTTC.

This clonotype was counted at least ten times. The chain links TRBV28 to TRBJ2-5; perhaps TRBD2 as D (6 bases). In germline, CDR1 is MDHEN, CDR2 SYDVKM. Trimming took off 3 bases at V and 7 bases at J, with 12 bases between the two ends. This CDR3 comprises 13 residues. CDR3: CASSFGGSWTQYF. The CDR3 nucleotides are TGTGCCAGCAGTTTCGGGGGATCGTGGACCCAGTACTTC.

This clonotype occurred a few times. The chain has TRBV18 and TRBJ2-7, with D possibly being TRBD2 (5 bases). The CDR3 loop spans 14 amino acids. The V end lost 0 bases, the J end lost 7 bases, and 13 bases lay between the germline ends. Germline V lookup: CDR1 KGHSH, CDR2 LQKENI. CDR3 loop: CASSPPDRSGEQYF. The CDR3 region has the DNA TGTGCCAGCTCACCACCGGACCGCTCGGGGGAGCAGTACTTC.

The genes are TRBV7-3 and TRBJ1-2; the D is unclear. Trimming removed 1 base at V and 8 bases at J, with 11 bases between. CDR3 size: 13 residues. Germline loops: CDR1 SGHTA, CDR2 FQGTGA. CDR3 sequence (DNA): TGTGCCAGCAGCTTAAACGGGGTGGAGGGCTACACCTTC. It codes for CASSLNGVEGYTF.

This clonotype has a count of ten or more. The chain uses TRBV6-2 or TRBV6-3 and TRBJ1-5; the match to TRBD1 covers 7 bases. Germline CDR1 reads MNHEY; CDR2 reads SVGEGT. This CDR3 spans 12 amino acids. The J segment lost 5 bases and the V segment lost 8 bases, leaving 3 bases of the junction unmatched. Here the CDR3 reads CASSRGDQPQHF. The CDR3 DNA reads as TGTGCCAGCTCCAGGGGGGATCAGCCCCAGCATTTT.

This clonotype was seen only a few times. The chain links TRBV15 to TRBJ2-3, with 7 bases matching TRBD2. There are 17 residues in the CDR3. Germline CDR1 is LNHNV and CDR2 is YYDKDF (reference sequence). Trimming took 5 bases from V and 1 from J; bases not matched to a gene: 12. CDR3 bases: TGTGCCACCAGCGGCTACCTCGTAGCGGGCCGCACAGATACGCAGTATTTT. Translation: CATSGYLVAGRTDTQYF.

This clonotype was seen at least ten times. This chain uses TRBV3-1 with TRBJ2-3; D is uncertain. Germline-derived CDR1 and CDR2 are LGHDT and YNNKEL (reference sequence). This CDR3 has 12 amino acids. The V end lost 1 base, the J end lost 6 bases, and 5 bases lay between the germline ends. DNA for the CDR3: TGTGCCAGCAGCCAAGCATGGGATACGCAGTATTTT. This sequence encodes CASSQAWDTQYF.

In this sample, this clonotype turned up many times. The V call is TRBV12-5, the J call TRBJ2-2, with TRBD2 identical over 10 bases. In germline, CDR1 is LGHNT, CDR2 FRNRAP. The CDR3 sequence is 15 residues long. Trimming cost V 0 bases and J 5 bases; bases outside gene matches: 0. The CDR3 loop is CASGLVAGGTGELFF. The CDR3 DNA reads as TGTGCTAGTGGTTTGGTAGCGGGAGGGACCGGGGAGCTGTTTTTT.

As to this clonotype: A read error may be the cause here, since a much bigger clone is one base away. This chain uses TRBV6-5 with TRBJ1-1; unclear D gene. The germline gives CDR1 MNHEY, CDR2 SVGAGI. The CDR3 sequence is 13 residues long. The CDR3 nucleotides are TGTGCCAGCATTTACTGGCAAGGCAGAGAAGCTTTCTTT. Translation gives CASIYWQGREAFF.

This clonotype was recorded many times. The rearrangement links TRBV10-3 to TRBJ2-1; D gene ambiguous. V was clipped by 8 bases and J by 5 bases, with 7 bases between them. CDR3 size: 11 residues. Germline V gene lookup returns CDR1 ENHRY and CDR2 SYGVKD. The CDR3 region is CAIHRDNEQFF. CDR3 coding DNA: TGTGCCATCCACCGGGACAATGAGCAGTTCTTC.

This clonotype was counted many times. This chain connects TRBV7-9 to TRBJ2-7; 9 bases match TRBD2. Losses at the gene ends were 4 bases for V and 3 bases for J; bases not matched to a gene: 10. The CDR3 is 16 amino acids. Germline-derived CDR1 and CDR2 are SEHNR and FQNEAQ (reference sequence). CDR3 residues: CASSSPSTSGVYEQYF. The DNA for the CDR3 is TGTGCCAGCAGCTCCCCCTCGACTAGCGGAGTCTACGAGCAGTACTTC.

The V gene is TRBV19, the J gene TRBJ1-5; D remains unclear. Trimming removed 6 bases at V and 5 bases at J, with 17 bases between. The germline V gene encodes CDR1 LNHDA and CDR2 SQIVND (reference sequence). CDR3 length: 15 amino acids. Here the CDR3 reads CASRSGRSLYQPQHF. DNA of the CDR3: TGTGCCAGTAGATCAGGCCGCAGTCTCTATCAGCCCCAGCATTTT.

This clonotype was detected ten times or more. DNA of the CDR3: TGCGCCAGCAGCTTGACCCAGGGGGGCACAGATACGCAGTATTTT. Translated, it gives CASSLTQGGTDTQYF. This chain connects TRBV5-1 to TRBJ2-3, with TRBD1 identical over 7 bases. The CDR3 runs to 15 residues. V lost 1 base to trimming and J lost 1 base; unmatched junction nucleotides: 3. Germline CDR1 is SGHRS and CDR2 is YFSETQ.

This clonotype was counted many times. This sequence joins TRBV20-1 and TRBJ1-5; TRBD1 is a possible D gene (5 bases). The CDR3 runs to 13 residues. V was trimmed by 3 bases and J by 4 bases, leaving 10 bases between them. The germline gives CDR1 DFQATT, CDR2 SNEGSKA (reference sequence). The CDR3 loop is CSASTGPNQPQHF. The CDR3 DNA sequence: TGCAGTGCTAGTACAGGCCCAAATCAGCCCCAGCATTTT.

This clonotype has ten or more counts. V is TRBV7-2 and J is TRBJ1-6, with TRBD1 as a possible D gene (6 bases). Germline-derived CDR1 and CDR2 are SGHTA and FQGNSA. Trimming cost V 1 base and J 12 bases, with 13 bases left between them. The CDR3 contains 14 residues. The CDR3 loop is CASSLGQAQGPLHF. CDR3 nucleotide sequence: TGTGCCAGCAGCTTAGGACAGGCCCAGGGACCCCTCCACTTT.

The chain joins TRBV12-3 or TRBV12-4 to TRBJ2-1; 7 bases are a match to TRBD1. The J segment lost 7 bases and the V segment lost 0 bases, leaving 12 bases of the junction unmatched. The CDR3 is made up of 17 amino acids. The CDR3 reads CASSLARKGVRGNEQFF. CDR3 DNA: TGTGCCAGCAGTTTAGCGCGTAAGGGGGTCAGGGGGAATGAGCAGTTCTTC.

The table lists this clonotype with many counts. J is TRBJ2-5 and V is TRBV5-1; D is uncertain. The CDR3 consists of 13 residues. Germline V gene data show CDR1 as SGHRS and CDR2 as YFSETQ. V was shortened by 3 bases and J by 0 bases, with 6 bases between the two germline ends. CDR3 residues: CASSYPYQETQYF. CDR3 sequence (DNA): TGCGCCAGCAGCTACCCGTACCAAGAGACCCAGTACTTC.

Ten or more counts support this clonotype. This chain joins TRBV5-1 and TRBJ1-4; 10 bases match TRBD1. The CDR3 extends over 15 amino acids. The trim removed 3 bases at V and 6 bases at J, leaving 5 bases unmatched. Germline loops: CDR1 SGHRS, CDR2 YFSETQ. Written as DNA, the CDR3 is TGCGCCAGCAGCTCAACCGGGACAGGGGATGAAAAACTGTTTTTT. Its translation is CASSSTGTGDEKLFF. Full variable domain (remainder filled in from reference TRBV5-1 and TRBJ1-4): KAGVTQTPRYLIKTRGQQVTLSCSPISGHRSVSWYQQTPGQGLQFLFEYFSETQRNKGNFPGRFSGRQFSNSRSEMNVSTLELGDSALYLCASSSTGTGDEKLFFGSGTQLSVL.

This chain connects TRBV12-3 or TRBV12-4 to TRBJ2-2; D perhaps matches TRBD1 (5 bases). The germline V and J ends were trimmed by 8 bases and 3 bases, with 10 bases remaining between them. The CDR3 is 13 residues long. CDR3 sequence: CASRPGHTGELFF. CDR3 coding DNA: TGTGCCAGCCGGCCAGGGCACACCGGGGAGCTGTTTTTT.

The chain employs TRBV5-4 and TRBJ2-1; no firm D call. Germline V gene sequence: CDR1 SGHNT, CDR2 YYREEE (reference sequence). V gave up 1 base and J gave up 10 bases, with 9 bases separating them. This CDR3 contains 12 residues. In nucleotides, the CDR3 is TGTGCCAGCAGCTTGACTGGGCAGGAGCAGTTCTTC. This gives the protein CASSLTGQEQFF. Full variable domain (rest looked up from reference TRBV5-4 and TRBJ2-1): ETGVTQSPTHLIKTRGQQVTLRCSSQSGHNTVSWYQQALGQGPQFIFQYYREEENGRGNFPPRFSGLQFPNYSSELNVNALELDDSALYLCASSLTGQEQFFGPGTRLTVL.

The genes are TRBV5-1 and TRBJ2-7; 8 bases are a match to TRBD2. The ends lost 1 base at V and 7 bases at J; junction bases unmatched: 10. In germline, CDR1 is SGHRS, CDR2 YFSETQ. The CDR3 covers 15 residues. The CDR3 DNA is TGCGCCAGCAGCTTGAAGGCTAGCGGGTCGGAAGAGCAGTACTTC. Translated: CASSLKASGSEEQYF.

The chain recombines TRBV10-3 with TRBJ2-5; 7 bases match TRBD2. V lost 6 bases, J lost 4 bases, and 11 bases stayed unmatched. Germline-derived CDR1 and CDR2 are ENHRY and SYGVKD. CDR3 length equals 15 residues. CDR3 DNA sequence: TGTGCCATCAGATCAGCGGGAATGAGGGCAGAGACCCAGTACTTC. Translation gives CAIRSAGMRAETQYF.

The genes are TRBV28 and TRBJ2-1; TRBD2 matches 9 bases. The V and J ends lost 4 bases and 9 bases, in that order; junction bases with no gene match: 10. The CDR3 extends over 15 amino acids. Germline loops: CDR1 MDHEN, CDR2 SYDVKM. This CDR3 reads CASSWGLAPRGEQFF. The CDR3 DNA reads TGTGCCAGCAGTTGGGGACTAGCTCCTCGGGGTGAGCAGTTCTTC.

This clonotype has at least ten counts. The chain carries TRBV20-1 and TRBJ2-5; tentative D call: TRBD1 (6 bases). Per germline, CDR1 DFQATT and CDR2 SNEGSKA (reference sequence). The length of the CDR3 is 16 residues. Trimming left V 6 bases short and J 1 base short, with 21 bases between. CDR3 DNA: TGCAGTGCCCCCCCCCGCAGGGGTCTATTCCAAGAGACCCAGTACTTC. It specifies CSAPPRRGLFQETQYF.

Many counts were recorded for this clonotype. This sequence joins TRBV10-3 and TRBJ2-3, with TRBD2 as a possible D gene (6 bases). The germline CDR1 and CDR2 sequences are ENHRY and SYGVKD. V was pared by 8 bases and J by 0 bases, with 15 bases between. CDR3 length: 15 amino acids. In DNA, the CDR3 is TGTGCCATCTCGAATACTAGCAGGAGCACAGATACGCAGTATTTT. It codes for CAISNTSRSTDTQYF.

V is TRBV28 and J is TRBJ1-4; 7 bases agree with TRBD1. Trimming removed 8 bases from V and 6 bases from J; junction bases left unmatched: 12. Per germline, CDR1 MDHEN and CDR2 SYDVKM. The CDR3 covers 15 residues. CDR3 protein: CASGSTGEEDEKLFF. DNA of the CDR3: TGTGCCAGCGGCTCTACAGGGGAAGAGGATGAAAAACTGTTTTTT. The entire variable domain, with the rest obtained from reference TRBV28 and TRBJ1-4, is as follows: DVKVTQSSRYLVKRTGEKVFLECVQDMDHENMFWYRQDPGLGLRLIYFSYDVKMKEKGDIPEGYSVSREKKERFSLILESASTNQTSMYLCASGSTGEEDEKLFFGSGTQLSVL.

This clonotype has just a few counts. The J gene is TRBJ2-7, the V gene TRBV5-1, with TRBD1 identical over 10 bases. This CDR3 comprises 14 residues. Trimming took 4 bases from V and 1 from J; bases not matched to a gene: 2. CDR1 and CDR2 (germline): SGHRS, YFSETQ. The CDR3 nucleotides are TGCGCCAGCAGCGAGGGACAGGGGTCCTACGAGCAGTACTTC. Translating gives CASSEGQGSYEQYF.

This chain uses TRBV12-3 or TRBV12-4 with TRBJ2-7; D not resolved. The V and J ends lost 3 bases and 0 bases respectively, with 9 bases between them. This CDR3 region has 14 residues. The CDR3 protein is CASSLNSISYEQYF. The CDR3, as DNA: TGTGCCAGCAGTTTGAACAGTATCTCCTACGAGCAGTACTTC.

The chain combines TRBV7-9 with TRBJ2-7; unclear D gene. The CDR3 runs 14 residues. Trimming stripped 5 bases from V and 0 bases from J, with 11 bases between. CDR1 and CDR2 (germline): SEHNR, FQNEAQ (reference sequence). Here the CDR3 reads CASSVGYGSYEQYF. In nucleotides, the CDR3 is TGTGCCAGCAGCGTCGGCTATGGCTCCTACGAGCAGTACTTC.

This clonotype occurred many times. J is TRBJ2-1 and V is TRBV7-9; D not resolved. The CDR3 length is 13 residues. Per germline, CDR1 SEHNR and CDR2 FQNEAQ (reference sequence). The V end lost 5 bases, the J end lost 4 bases, and 9 bases lay between the germline ends. CDR3: CASSPGRYNEQFF. For the CDR3, the DNA is TGTGCCAGCAGCCCCGGCAGGTACAATGAGCAGTTCTTC.

This clonotype was detected ten times or more. The genes are TRBV3-1 and TRBJ2-1, with 8 positions matching TRBD1. V gave up 7 bases and J gave up 2 bases; unmatched junction bases: 13. CDR1 and CDR2 from the germline V gene are LGHDT and YNNKEL (reference sequence). The length of the CDR3 is 17 residues. The CDR3 bases are TGTGCCAGCAACCCTGGGGCAACAGGGGGAGCCTACAATGAGCAGTTCTTC. Its protein is CASNPGATGGAYNEQFF.